This entry features one T cell receptor beta chain sequence. The sample comes from a study of blood T cell repertoires in COVID-19. The protocol was immunoSEQ multiplex PCR, while the TCRdb copy is restricted to in-frame clones and leaves out a portion. The data show around 300,000 clones, with roughly 88% seen just once and 2.9% held by the top ten. Seattle's cohort entered during active infection and was followed longitudinally. Germline V lookup: CDR1 MNHEY, CDR2 SVGAGI. V lost 5 bases to trimming and J lost 2 bases, with 9 bases between them. This CDR3 is built from 13 residues. The sample consisted of peripheral blood. The V call is TRBV6-5, the J call TRBJ1-1, with unresolved D. This TCR was recovered from a woman in her twenties or thirties with COVID-19, enrolled during active disease. The CDR3 DNA reads as TGTGCCAGCAGTCTCCGTTTCAACACTGAAGCTTTCTTT. Translation gives CASSLRFNTEAFF.